The T cell receptor (beta chain) under discussion was sequenced for a study of shared clonotypes between healthy human individuals. For the study at large: There were three CD4 naive, three CD4 memory, two CD8 naive and one CD8 memory plates per donor.

The method was immunoSEQ multiplex PCR; TCRdb's version includes in-frame clones alone and lacks a portion of them. The sample carries more than 1 million clones, around 78% recorded once. A remark on this clone: Its target is unknown.

Healthy HIV-negative adults without recent acute infections or vaccinations served as donors. The study, taken as a whole, reports: Genetic and exposure-history diversity was limited by the small donor number. Non-shared clonotypes showed lower generation probabilities than clonotypes common to all four donors.

The germline V gene encodes CDR1 SGHTA and CDR2 FQGTGA. This CDR3 has 15 residues. The trim removed 5 bases at V and 4 bases at J, leaving 4 bases unmatched. The chain employs TRBV7-3 and TRBJ2-1; 11 bases map to TRBD2. The sequence was obtained from a man aged 18 to 29 in good health. Some clones in this sample may be carry-over from other donors' samples. The sample was memory CD4+ T cells from PBMCs. Described subset: CD45RA-negative fraction. In DNA, the CDR3 is TGTGCCAGCAGCATCATAGCGGGAGGGTACAATGAGCAGTTCTTC. The encoded protein is CASSIIAGGYNEQFF.